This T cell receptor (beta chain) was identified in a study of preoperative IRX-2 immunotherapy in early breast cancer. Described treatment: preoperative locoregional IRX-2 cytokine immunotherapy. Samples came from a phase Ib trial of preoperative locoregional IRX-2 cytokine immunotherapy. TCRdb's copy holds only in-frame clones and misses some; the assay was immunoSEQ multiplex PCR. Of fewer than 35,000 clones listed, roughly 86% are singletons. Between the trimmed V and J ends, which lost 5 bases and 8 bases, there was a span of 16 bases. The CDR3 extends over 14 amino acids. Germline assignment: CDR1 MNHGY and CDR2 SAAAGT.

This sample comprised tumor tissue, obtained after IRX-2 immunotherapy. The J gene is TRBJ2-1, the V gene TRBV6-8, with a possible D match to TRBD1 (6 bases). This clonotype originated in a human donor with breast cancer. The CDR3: CASSAINTGYEQFF. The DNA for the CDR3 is TGTGCCAGCAGTGCTATCAATACAGGGTATGAGCAGTTCTTC.